The present T cell receptor (beta chain) was sequenced within a study of human T cells and chemical hapten exposure. Study context: Once 0.01% DPC had been applied to the upper back by patch test, readings were taken at 6 days.

TCRdb fed the RACE reads into MiXCR, producing one record per CDR3 protein. Among roughly 81,000 distinct CDR3 sequences, approximately 9% were seen once, and the ten largest hold 2.5% to 3%. Time point: pre-sensitization, week 0. Treatment specified: therapeutic diphenylcyclopropenone sensitization with weekly scalp DPC. The length of the CDR3 is 14 residues. V lost 3 bases and J 9 bases, leaving 17 bases between the germline ends. The germline V gene has CDR1 SGHVS and CDR2 FNYEAQ. This sequence joins TRBV7-6 and TRBJ2-5; tentatively, D is TRBD1 or TRBD2 (6 bases each). The material was whole blood, obtained in connection with sensitization to the hapten diphenylcyclopropenone (DPC). This clonotype originated in a man aged 35 to 55 with alopecia areata. Some clones in this sample may be carry-over from other donors' samples. CDR3 sequence: CASSFEQGGEAQYF. The CDR3 DNA sequence: TGTGCCAGCAGCTTCGAACAGGGCGGGGAGGCCCAGTACTTC. Based on the CDR3 plus reference TRBV7-6 and TRBJ2-5, the full variable domain is GAGVSQSPRYKVTKRGQDVALRCDPISGHVSLYWYRQALGQGPEFLTYFNYEAQQDKSGLPNDRFSAERPEGSISTLTIQRTEQRDSAMYRCASSFEQGGEAQYFGPGTRLLVL.